The rows below give T cell receptor beta chains drawn from one sample of a study of cytomegalovirus exposure and HLA in healthy donors. Generated by immunoSEQ multiplex PCR, the TCRdb table keeps only in-frame clones and is missing some. Of about 140,000 clones listed, about 80% were seen once; the top ten hold about 2.2%. Sequenced sample: PBMCs. These receptors were collected from a man younger than 45 in good health and CMV-seronegative. Both conserved end residues are part of each CDR3. Each record gives: clone size, J gene, D gene, V gene, CDR3 protein, CDR3 DNA. D genes are given only for firm matches. Not every row has a clone size; where given, it reads once, few, many or a size class.

NA,TRBJ1-5,TRBD1,TRBV28,CASSPIQGARPNQPQHF,TGTGCCAGCTCCCCGATACAGGGGGCGCGTCCGAATCAGCCCCAGCATTTT
NA,TRBJ1-2,NA,TRBV7-9,CASSFITYHNYGYTF,TGTGCCAGCAGCTTTATCACTTATCATAACTATGGCTACACCTTC
NA,TRBJ2-7,NA,TRBV7-2,CASSLRVSYEQYF,TGTGCCAGCAGCTTGAGGGTTAGCTACGAGCAGTACTTC
NA,TRBJ2-7,NA,TRBV28,CASSLLIGSGRGWSYEQYF,TGTGCCAGCAGTTTATTGATCGGGTCCGGCAGGGGATGGTCCTACGAGCAGTACTTC
NA,TRBJ1-3,NA,TRBV5-1,CASSPLSGGNTIYF,TGCGCCAGCAGCCCCCTAAGCGGTGGAAACACCATATATTTT
NA,TRBJ1-2,NA,TRBV5-1,CASSWGGDSYGYTF,TGCGCCAGCTCGTGGGGGGGAGATTCCTATGGCTACACCTTC
NA,TRBJ2-1,TRBD2,TRBV25-1,CASSDSPGRSSYNEQFF,TGTGCCAGCAGTGATTCCCCCGGGAGGAGCTCCTACAATGAGCAGTTCTTC
NA,TRBJ1-5,NA,TRBV15,CATSSLRPREGYNQPQHF,TGTGCCACCAGCAGCCTCCGGCCCCGGGAGGGATACAATCAGCCCCAGCATTTT
NA,TRBJ1-1,NA,TRBV18,CASSPLEFTEAFF,TGTGCCAGCTCACCATTGGAGTTCACTGAAGCTTTCTTT
NA,TRBJ1-4,NA,TRBV21-1,CASSNGQSVTNEKLFF,TGTGCCAGCAGCAATGGACAGTCTGTAACTAATGAAAAACTGTTTTTT
NA,TRBJ1-1,TRBD1,TRBV30,CAWRTGTGWGAFF,TGTGCCTGGAGAACCGGGACAGGGTGGGGGGCTTTCTTT
NA,TRBJ2-3,NA,TRBV6-1,CASRTATFTDTQYF,TGTGCCAGCCGGACAGCAACCTTCACAGATACGCAGTATTTT
NA,TRBJ2-1,NA,TRBV7-9,CASSPTGISYNEQFF,TGTGCCAGCAGCCCGACAGGTATCTCCTACAATGAGCAGTTCTTC
NA,TRBJ2-1,TRBD2,TRBV6-5,CASSYASGFNNEQFF,TGTGCCAGCAGTTACGCTAGCGGGTTTAACAATGAGCAGTTCTTC
once,TRBJ2-3,TRBD1,TRBV28,CASSLTRTGYTDTQYF,TGTGCCAGCAGTTTAACCCGGACAGGGTACACAGATACGCAGTATTTT
NA,TRBJ1-2,TRBD1,TRBV28,CASRPGTDYGYTF,TGTGCCAGCAGACCCGGGACAGACTATGGCTACACCTTC
NA,TRBJ2-7,NA,TRBV5-1,CASSLRTLSSYEQYF,TGCGCCAGCAGCTTGCGGACTTTAAGCTCCTACGAGCAGTACTTC
NA,TRBJ2-1,TRBD1,TRBV27,CASSLTIGQGPYNEQFF,TGTGCCAGCAGTCTTACTATCGGACAGGGACCTTACAATGAGCAGTTCTTC
NA,TRBJ2-3,NA,TRBV7-9,CSSSYREASSTDTQYF,TGTTCCAGCAGTTACCGAGAGGCTTCTAGCACAGATACGCAGTATTTT
NA,TRBJ2-2,TRBD2,TRBV6-5,CASSYGRAGAGELFF,TGTGCCAGCAGTTACGGGAGGGCCGGGGCCGGGGAGCTGTTTTTT
few,TRBJ1-5,NA,TRBV6-5,CASSPTGSRNQPQHF,TGTGCCAGCAGTCCGACAGGTTCCCGTAATCAGCCCCAGCATTTT
NA,TRBJ2-3,NA,TRBV7-8,CASSLGAPSTDTQYF,TGTGCCAGCAGCTTAGGGGCTCCTAGCACAGATACGCAGTATTTT
NA,TRBJ2-2,TRBD2,TRBV5-1,CASSWTSGTSGRDPGELFF,TGCGCCAGCAGCTGGACGTCCGGGACTAGCGGGAGGGACCCCGGGGAGCTGTTTTTT
NA,TRBJ1-4,NA,TRBV27,CASSRSGEKLFF,TGTGCCAGCAGTCGATCTGGCGAAAAACTGTTTTTT
NA,TRBJ1-5,TRBD1,TRBV28,CASLPGTEYSNQPQNF,TGTGCCAGCCTCCCCGGGACAGAGTATAGCAATCAGCCCCAGAATTTT
once,TRBJ2-1,TRBD2,TRBV7-7,CASSLAGLAGINEQFF,TGTGCTAGCAGCTTAGCCGGCCTAGCGGGGATCAATGAGCAGTTCTTC
NA,TRBJ2-2,NA,TRBV15,CATSRVLTGKDGELFF,TGTGCCACCAGCAGAGTACTAACAGGGAAGGACGGGGAGCTGTTTTTT
NA,TRBJ1-1,NA,TRBV28,CASSPLNTEAFF,TGTGCCAGCAGCCCCTTGAACACTGAAGCTTTCTTT
NA,TRBJ2-3,TRBD2,TRBV10-3,CASGGGAADTQYF,TGTGCCTCCGGCGGGGGGGCGGCAGATACGCAGTATTTT
NA,TRBJ2-7,TRBD1,TRBV5-1,CASSVTGPSYEQYF,TGCGCCAGCAGCGTGACAGGGCCCTCCTACGAGCAGTACTTC
NA,TRBJ2-7,TRBD1,TRBV5-4,CASSFTGGLEQYF,TGTGCCAGCAGCTTCACAGGGGGCCTCGAGCAGTACTTC
few,TRBJ1-2,NA,TRBV6-5,CASSYAGLYGYTF,TGTGCCAGCAGTTACGCGGGGCTCTATGGCTACACCTTC
NA,TRBJ1-3,NA,TRBV5-6,CASSPTTYSGNTIYF,TGTGCCAGCAGCCCAACGACATACTCTGGAAACACCATATATTTT
NA,TRBJ2-1,NA,TRBV7-3,CASSLSPGNEQFF,TGTGCCAGCAGCTTAAGCCCCGGGAATGAGCAGTTCTTC
NA,TRBJ1-4,TRBD1,TRBV4-1,CASSQDLQGAFINEKLFF,TGCGCCAGCAGCCAAGATCTGCAGGGGGCGTTTATTAATGAAAAACTGTTTTTT
NA,TRBJ1-4,TRBD1,TRBV11-2,CASSLNPTGGEKLFF,TGTGCCAGCAGCCTAAACCCGACAGGGGGTGAAAAACTGTTTTTT